Following are 23 T cell receptor beta chains from one sample sequenced in a study of blood T cell repertoires in COVID-19. Assay used: immunoSEQ multiplex PCR; TCRdb lists only in-frame clones, some missing. The sample includes some 290,000 clones, about 90% of them seen just once. The specimen sequenced was peripheral blood. The receptors come from a woman in her 30s with COVID-19, enrolled during active disease.

This clone was observed a single time. The junction departs from the called germline gene at one end, perhaps through a read error. J is TRBJ2-7 and V is TRBV25-1; 7 bases are shared with TRBD1. Germline loops: CDR1 MGHDK, CDR2 SYGVNS. The CDR3 covers 15 residues. The DNA of the CDR3 is TGTGCCAGCAGTGAATACGAGTCAGGGGGTTACGGGCAGTACTTC. Translated, it gives CASSEYESGGYGQYF.

V gene TRBV5-5 combines with J gene TRBJ1-1; 7 bases agree with TRBD1. V lost 3 bases and J lost 4; bases outside the gene matches: 3. From germline, CDR1 is SGHKS and CDR2 YYEKEE (reference sequence). CDR3 length equals 13 residues. The CDR3 DNA sequence: TGTGCCAGCAGCTACGGGACAGCCACTGAAGCTTTCTTT. Its translation: CASSYGTATEAFF.

The chain uses TRBV5-1 and TRBJ1-1; no clear D gene. CDR3 size: 14 residues. The V gene lost 4 bases and the J gene lost 3 bases, with 13 bases spanning the gap. Per germline, CDR1 SGHRS and CDR2 YFSETQ. The CDR3 DNA reads as TGCGCCAGCAGCCCGCGGGCATCGTACACTGAAGCTTTCTTT. This encodes CASSPRASYTEAFF.

The chain has TRBV11-2 and TRBJ2-3, with D possibly TRBD2 on 5 matching bases. The ends were cut back, 5 bases at V and 0 bases at J, with 12 bases in the middle. This CDR3 region has 15 residues. Germline CDR1 reads SGHAT; CDR2 reads FQNNGV. CDR3: CASSTPGGSTDTQYF. CDR3 nucleotide sequence: TGTGCCAGCAGCACCCCGGGCGGGAGCACAGATACGCAGTATTTT.

This clone has just a few counts. The chain combines TRBV18 with TRBJ1-4; possible D gene TRBD1, 6 bases. Trimming shortened V by 5 bases and J by 4 bases, and 26 bases separated the two germline ends. This CDR3 has 19 residues. The germline V gene has CDR1 KGHSH and CDR2 LQKENI. This CDR3 reads CASSSGWTVGMADNEKLFF. CDR3 DNA: TGTGCCAGCTCATCAGGGTGGACAGTAGGGATGGCCGATAATGAAAAACTGTTTTTT.

This chain uses TRBV10-3 with TRBJ2-7, with TRBD1 as a possible D gene (6 bases). The CDR3 contains 14 residues. Germline V gene lookup returns CDR1 ENHRY and CDR2 SYGVKD. V was cut by 6 bases and J by 3 bases, with 15 bases left in between. CDR3 DNA sequence: TGTGCCATCAGCTCCATCGAGGGGGTCTACGAGCAGTACTTC. This gives the protein CAISSIEGVYEQYF.

The chain recombines TRBV5-8 with TRBJ2-1; 9 positions agree with TRBD2. The CDR3 totals 16 residues. The V gene end was trimmed by 0 bases and the J gene end by 6 bases; junction bases not matched to a gene: 7. CDR1 and CDR2 from the germline V gene are SGHTS and YDEGEE. The CDR3 reads CASSLAQRGALNEQFF. For the CDR3, the DNA is TGTGCCAGCAGCTTGGCCCAGCGGGGGGCCCTCAATGAGCAGTTCTTC. Using reference TRBV5-8 and TRBJ2-1 for the parts outside the CDR3, the full variable domain is EAGVTQSPTHLIKTRGQQATLRCSPISGHTSVYWYQQALGLGLQFLLWYDEGEERNRGNFPPRFSGRQFPNYSSELNVNALELEDSALYLCASSLAQRGALNEQFFGPGTRLTVL.

The chain combines TRBV4-1 with TRBJ2-3, with TRBD2 as a possible D gene (5 bases). This CDR3 comprises 16 residues. The V and J ends lost 4 bases and 4 bases respectively, with 18 bases between them. Germline V gives CDR1 MGHRA, CDR2 YSYEKL. The chain's CDR3 is CASSPGYLQDADTQYF. The CDR3 region has the DNA TGCGCCAGCAGCCCGGGATATCTTCAAGACGCAGATACGCAGTATTTT.

The chain couples TRBV19 to TRBJ1-3, with 7 positions matching TRBD1. The CDR3 contains 13 residues. Germline assignment: CDR1 LNHDA and CDR2 SQIVND (reference sequence). After removal of 11 bases from V and 0 bases from J, the junction contained 4 bases not matched to a gene. CDR3: CAGGTASGNTIYF. Here the CDR3 DNA reads TGTGCCGGCGGGACAGCCTCTGGAAACACCATATATTTT.

The gene calls are TRBV19 and TRBJ1-2; 7 nucleotides agree with TRBD1. Germline CDR1 reads LNHDA; CDR2 reads SQIVND (reference sequence). The CDR3 is 15 amino acids. With 6 bases clipped from V and 4 bases from J, the junction kept 11 bases outside the gene matches. CDR3 sequence: CASSSGAGGGYGYTF. The DNA of the CDR3 is TGTGCCAGTAGCTCAGGGGCAGGGGGTGGCTATGGCTACACCTTC.

This chain connects TRBV5-1 to TRBJ1-2; TRBD1 matches at 7 bases. This CDR3 comprises 13 residues. V was clipped by 4 bases and J by 3 bases; unmatched bases: 3. Germline assignment: CDR1 SGHRS and CDR2 YFSETQ. The CDR3 protein is CASSPQGDYGYTF. DNA for the CDR3: TGCGCCAGCAGCCCCCAGGGGGACTATGGCTACACCTTC.

Written as DNA, the CDR3 is TGTGCCAGCAGGCCCGCGACAGGGGATTGGAGGCATTATGGCTACACCTTC. Its translation is CASRPATGDWRHYGYTF. The chain has TRBV28 and TRBJ1-2; TRBD1 matches 8 bases. With 6 bases clipped from V and 5 bases from J, the junction kept 17 bases outside the gene matches. The length of the CDR3 is 17 residues. Per germline, CDR1 MDHEN and CDR2 SYDVKM.

The chain is built from TRBV27 and TRBJ2-1, with a weak D call TRBD2 (6 bases). The length of the CDR3 is 15 residues. The V end was cut by 2 bases, the J end by 8 bases, with 16 bases between. Germline CDR1 reads MNHEY; CDR2 reads SMNVEV (reference sequence). CDR3 nucleotides: TGTGCCAGCAGTTTAGGGACTCCCCACCTCGATGAGCAGTTCTTC. Protein product: CASSLGTPHLDEQFF.

V is TRBV5-1 and J is TRBJ2-5; D may be TRBD1 (5 bases). The V end lost 4 bases, the J end lost 5 bases, and 12 bases lay between the germline ends. Germline CDR1 and CDR2: SGHRS and YFSETQ. This CDR3 has 13 residues. CDR3 coding DNA: TGCGCCAGCAGCCATCTTAAGGGGGAGACCCAGTACTTC. This translates into CASSHLKGETQYF.

The V gene is TRBV28, the J gene TRBJ2-2, with TRBD2 identical over 11 bases. CDR1 and CDR2 from the germline V gene are MDHEN and SYDVKM. V lost 6 bases and J lost 6; bases outside the gene matches: 6. The CDR3 contains 15 residues. Here the CDR3 DNA reads TGTGCCAGCAGATCCTCTAGCGGGGGGTCCGGGGAGCTGTTTTTT. Its protein is CASRSSSGGSGELFF. The whole variable domain, filled in from reference TRBV28 and TRBJ2-2, reads DVKVTQSSRYLVKRTGEKVFLECVQDMDHENMFWYRQDPGLGLRLIYFSYDVKMKEKGDIPEGYSVSREKKERFSLILESASTNQTSMYLCASRSSSGGSGELFFGEGSRLTVL.

The chain links TRBV15 to TRBJ2-3, with a tentative D call TRBD2 (6 bases). This CDR3 spans 17 amino acids. With 4 bases removed from V and 3 bases from J, the gap between germline ends came to 20 bases. Germline CDR1 reads LNHNV; CDR2 reads YYDKDF (reference sequence). The CDR3 loop reads CATSKATRRAATDTQYF. The CDR3, as DNA: TGTGCCACCAGCAAGGCCACACGGAGGGCGGCGACAGATACGCAGTATTTT.

This clone was counted between two and nine times. DNA for the CDR3: TGTGCCAGTAACGGTGTCTATGGCTACACCTTC. Its translation: CASNGVYGYTF. The J gene is TRBJ1-2, the V gene TRBV19, with D unresolved. CDR1 and CDR2 (germline): LNHDA, SQIVND (reference sequence). V dropped 7 bases and J dropped 4 bases, with 7 bases sitting between them. CDR3 length equals 11 residues.

The rearrangement joins TRBV4-1 to TRBJ2-5, with D possibly matching TRBD2 (5 bases). Germline CDR1 and CDR2: MGHRA and YSYEKL. The CDR3 is made up of 12 amino acids. Trimming shortened V by 3 bases and J by 5 bases, and 7 bases separated the two germline ends. Written as DNA, the CDR3 is TGCGCCAGCAGCCAGACGGGGGAGACCCAGTACTTC. Its protein is CASSQTGETQYF.

The chain carries TRBV7-6 and TRBJ2-1; TRBD2 aligns across 10 bases. CDR1 and CDR2 from the germline V gene are SGHVS and FNYEAQ. The V gene end was trimmed by 6 bases and the J gene end by 10 bases; junction bases not matched to a gene: 6. The CDR3 totals 13 residues. The CDR3 DNA sequence: TGTGCCAGCAGTCAGCGGGGGGGCTTGGAGCAGTTCTTC. Translation: CASSQRGGLEQFF.

The chain employs TRBV6-6 and TRBJ1-5; D remains ambiguous. The length of the CDR3 is 13 residues. Trimming left V 6 bases short and J 4 bases short, with 10 bases between. Germline loops: CDR1 MNHNY, CDR2 SVGAGI (reference sequence). CDR3 sequence (DNA): TGTGCCAGCAGCCAACAGACGAATCAGCCCCAGCATTTT. Its translation: CASSQQTNQPQHF.

The chain recombines TRBV4-2 with TRBJ2-3, with D possibly TRBD2 on 6 matching bases. Germline CDR1 is LGHNA and CDR2 is YNFKEQ. The V end lost 1 base, the J end lost 8 bases, and 19 bases lay between the germline ends. The CDR3 is 16 amino acids. The CDR3 is CASSQAGELGYATQYF. CDR3 DNA sequence: TGTGCCAGCAGCCAAGCGGGGGAATTAGGGTACGCTACGCAGTATTTT.

The chain couples TRBV5-5 to TRBJ2-1; D is ambiguous. Trimming removed 0 bases at V and 0 bases at J, with 7 bases between. The CDR3 length is 15 residues. Germline-derived CDR1 and CDR2 are SGHKS and YYEKEE (reference sequence). CDR3 nucleotides: TGTGCCAGCAGCTTGGAACTGAGCTCCTACAATGAGCAGTTCTTC. Encoded protein: CASSLELSSYNEQFF. The whole variable domain, filled in from reference TRBV5-5 and TRBJ2-1, reads DAGVTQSPTHLIKTRGQQVTLRCSPISGHKSVSWYQQVLGQGPQFIFQYYEKEERGRGNFPDRFSARQFPNYSSELNVNALLLGDSALYLCASSLELSSYNEQFFGPGTRLTVL.

This rearrangement joins TRBV18 to TRBJ1-3; no clear D. Looked up from germline, CDR1 is KGHSH and CDR2 is LQKENI. V was shortened by 6 bases and J by 2 bases, with 8 bases between the two germline ends. The CDR3 runs 13 residues. CDR3 nucleotide sequence: TGTGCCAGCTCGGAGGGAACTGGAAACACCATATATTTT. It is translated as CASSEGTGNTIYF.